What follows describes a single T cell receptor (beta chain). The data were taken from a study of control samples from healthy donors and cancer patients. Germline V gene lookup returns CDR1 SGHRS and CDR2 YFSETQ. V lost 0 bases, J lost 0 bases, and 7 bases lay in between. This CDR3 contains 15 residues. Using immunoSEQ multiplex PCR, the repertoire was profiled, and TCRdb retains in-frame clones only, with some absent. Of about 120,000 clones listed, 93% are singletons. This chain links TRBV5-1 with TRBJ1-3; D unclear. The sequencing sample was made of blood. This clonotype was obtained from a man aged 25 to 40 in good health. The CDR3 spells CASSLGLSSGNTIYF. DNA for the CDR3: TGCGCCAGCAGCTTGGGCTTATCCTCTGGAAACACCATATATTTT.